The rows below give T cell receptor beta chains drawn from one sample of a study of cytomegalovirus exposure and HLA in healthy donors. Measured with immunoSEQ multiplex PCR; TCRdb has only the in-frame clones, and not every one. The data contain about 160,000 clones, roughly 84% of them seen just once; the ten biggest clones take up 1%. Sequencing input: PBMCs. These TCRs come from a man between 25 and 39 years old in good health and CMV-seronegative. The CDR3 runs from the conserved cysteine through the conserved F or W. Fields, in order: V gene, clone size, CDR3 protein. Size tells how often a clone was seen (once, few, many) or the class of an expanded clone, and some rows leave it out.

TRBV28	.	CASSLWDRGPGEAFF
TRBV7-9	once	CSSSHEDFREQYF
TRBV30	.	CAWTLKTGGLYEQYF
TRBV27	.	CASKDDSQETQYF
TRBV4-1	.	CASSQGAGLAYEQYF
TRBV30	.	CAWTGGNYGYTF
TRBV5-1	.	CASSPQSRSETQYF
TRBV5-5	.	CASSLSDRVDEQYF
TRBV29-1	.	CSVDRGQETQYF
TRBV25-1	few	CASSGGQGYYGYTF
TRBV19	.	CASSLRQNTEAFF
TRBV18	.	CASSPGLNYEQYF
TRBV7-2	.	CASSLVRYEQFF
TRBV25-1	.	CASSEGPGQGNTEAFF
TRBV30	.	CATGGNSPLHF
TRBV18	.	CASSPSTGDGYTF
TRBV29-1	.	CSVAAPGGVNNYGYTF
TRBV5-1	.	CASSLGRANWGMYEQYF
TRBV6-1	.	CASSVLQDIQYF
TRBV7-8	.	CASSLAGFGTGRMTNTGELFF
TRBV7-2	.	CASSLTYPWTSTYEQYF
TRBV5-1	.	CASSLTPLGQGDTEAFF
TRBV12-2	.	CATTGLHDEKLFF
TRBV9	few	CASSGDTGELFF
TRBV25-1	.	CASSVLGQGTNEKLFF
TRBV27	.	CASSFGTNTEAFF
TRBV5-1	.	CASSSGQSSYNEQFF
TRBV5-1	few	CASSLAGQSSYNEQFF
TRBV7-9	.	CASSPPLLAGGTDTQYF
TRBV2	few	CASRSAERDTGELFF
TRBV30	.	CAWEDMTSNTGELFF
TRBV4-2	.	CASSQEGLAGGGYEQYF
TRBV2	.	CASSEENRGAGEKLFF
TRBV4-3	.	CASSQHGTSEKFANTGELFF
TRBV20-1	.	CSTGQDTEAFF
TRBV6-5	.	CASSYWTGGFAFF
TRBV11-3	.	CASSLAAGVGTQYF
TRBV19	few	CASSRAGGYAGELFF
TRBV4-3	few	CASSQPSRGNEQFF
TRBV7-6	.	CASSPGPGGRNQPQHF